The present T cell receptor (beta chain) was sequenced within a study of response to subunit inactivated influenza vaccine. Whole-study results and caveats: Authors suggested that a seasonal influenza vaccination recruits few new T cells each time.

CDR1 SGHVS and CDR2 FQNEAQ come from the germline V gene. This CDR3 is 18 amino acids long. Germline trimming cut 3 bases from V and 2 bases from J; bases unmatched to any gene: 10. This clonotype has only one observation. Its antigen is currently unknown. MiXCR, run by TCRdb on the RT-PCR reads, gives a single entry per CDR3 protein. Of around 710,000 distinct CDR3 sequences listed, approximately 13% are singletons. Sequenced material: PBMCs from blood, taken around two weeks before vaccination. The sequence came from a man in his fifties or sixties who received an inactivated influenza vaccine. V usage is TRBV7-8 and J usage is TRBJ2-2; TRBD1 agrees at 9 bases. The CDR3 coding sequence is TGTGCCAGCAGCTTCGACATCAGACAGGGGGTAAACACCGGGGAGCTGTTTTTT. Translating gives CASSFDIRQGVNTGELFF. Filled out from reference TRBV7-8 and TRBJ2-2, the complete variable domain reads GAGVSQSPRYKVAKRGQDVALRCDPISGHVSLFWYQQALGQGPEFLTYFQNEAQLDKSGLPSDRFFAERPEGSVSTLKIQRTQQEDSAVYLCASSFDIRQGVNTGELFFGEGSRLTVL.